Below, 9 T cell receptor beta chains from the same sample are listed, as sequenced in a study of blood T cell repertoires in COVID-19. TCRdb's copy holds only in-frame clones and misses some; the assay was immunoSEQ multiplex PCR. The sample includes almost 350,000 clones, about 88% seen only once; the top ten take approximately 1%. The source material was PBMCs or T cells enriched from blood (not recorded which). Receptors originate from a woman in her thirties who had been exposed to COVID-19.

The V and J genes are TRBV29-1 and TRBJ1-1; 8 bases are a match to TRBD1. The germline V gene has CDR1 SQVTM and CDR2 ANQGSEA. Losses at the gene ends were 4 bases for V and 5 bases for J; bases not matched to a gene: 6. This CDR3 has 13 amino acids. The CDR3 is CSVVSGGRTEAFF. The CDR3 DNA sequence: TGCAGCGTTGTTTCAGGGGGCAGGACTGAAGCTTTCTTT.

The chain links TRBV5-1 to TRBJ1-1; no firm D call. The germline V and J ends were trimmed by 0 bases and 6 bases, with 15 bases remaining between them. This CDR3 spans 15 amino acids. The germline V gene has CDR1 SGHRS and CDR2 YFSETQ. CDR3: CASSLAFFEFSEAFF. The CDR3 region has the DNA TGCGCCAGCAGCTTGGCCTTTTTTGAGTTTTCTGAAGCTTTCTTT.

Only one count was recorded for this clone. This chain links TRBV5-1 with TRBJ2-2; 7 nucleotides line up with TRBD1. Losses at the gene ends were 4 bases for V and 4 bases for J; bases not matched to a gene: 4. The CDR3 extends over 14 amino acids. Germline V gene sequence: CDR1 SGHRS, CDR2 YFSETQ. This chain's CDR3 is CASSRGQSTGELFF. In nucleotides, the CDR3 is TGCGCCAGCAGCCGGGGACAGTCCACCGGGGAGCTGTTTTTT.

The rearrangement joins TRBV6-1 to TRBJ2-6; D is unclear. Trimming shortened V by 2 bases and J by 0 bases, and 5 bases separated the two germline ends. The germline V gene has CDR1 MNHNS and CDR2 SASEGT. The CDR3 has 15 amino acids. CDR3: CASSEHPSGANVLTF. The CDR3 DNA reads TGTGCCAGCAGTGAACATCCCTCTGGGGCCAACGTCCTGACTTTC.

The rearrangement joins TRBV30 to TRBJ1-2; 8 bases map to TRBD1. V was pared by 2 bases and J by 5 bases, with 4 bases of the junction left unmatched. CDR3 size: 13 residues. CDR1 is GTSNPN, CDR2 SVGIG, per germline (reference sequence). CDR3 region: CAWSFRQGYGYTF. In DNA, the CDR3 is TGTGCCTGGAGTTTCCGACAGGGGTATGGCTACACCTTC.

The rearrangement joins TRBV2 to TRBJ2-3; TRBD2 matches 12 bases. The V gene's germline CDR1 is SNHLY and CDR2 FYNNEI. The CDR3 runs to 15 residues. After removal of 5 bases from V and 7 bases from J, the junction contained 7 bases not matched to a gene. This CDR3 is CASSPTSGGSNTQYF. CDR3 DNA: TGTGCCAGCAGTCCGACTAGCGGGGGTTCGAATACGCAGTATTTT.

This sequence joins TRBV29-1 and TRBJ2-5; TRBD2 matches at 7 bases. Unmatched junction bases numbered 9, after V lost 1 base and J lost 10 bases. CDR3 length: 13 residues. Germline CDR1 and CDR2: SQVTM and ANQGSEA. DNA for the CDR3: TGCAGCGTTGAAGTGTCTATTGGGAGGGACCAGTACTTC. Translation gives CSVEVSIGRDQYF.

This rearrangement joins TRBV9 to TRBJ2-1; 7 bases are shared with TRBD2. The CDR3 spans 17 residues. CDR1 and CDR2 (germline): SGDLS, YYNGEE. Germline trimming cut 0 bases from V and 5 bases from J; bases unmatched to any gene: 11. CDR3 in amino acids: CASSVGGGSMGNNEQFF. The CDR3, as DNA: TGTGCCAGCAGCGTAGGGGGCGGGAGCATGGGTAACAATGAGCAGTTCTTC.

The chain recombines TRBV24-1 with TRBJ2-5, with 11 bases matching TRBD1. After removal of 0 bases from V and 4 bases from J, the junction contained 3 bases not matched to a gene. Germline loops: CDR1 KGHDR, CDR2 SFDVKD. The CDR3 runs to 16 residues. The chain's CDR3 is CATSDLGQGARETQYF. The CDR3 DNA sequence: TGTGCCACCAGTGATTTGGGACAGGGGGCGAGAGAGACCCAGTACTTC.